These T cell receptor beta chains were read from a single sample in a study of shared clonotypes between healthy human individuals. Method: immunoSEQ multiplex PCR; TCRdb's copy keeps in-frame clones and lacks some. The table shows about 510,000 clones, with 95% to 97% occurring only once. Sequenced input: naive CD4+ T cells sorted from blood. These receptors all stem from a woman aged 30 to 39 in good health. Both conserved end residues are part of each CDR3.

V gene: TRBV5-1
CDR3 protein: CASSLGLRLAGEETQYF

V gene: TRBV5-1
CDR3 protein: CASSLRPGDKNTEAFF

V gene: TRBV5-1
CDR3 protein: CASRLGGVYGYTF

V gene: TRBV5-6
CDR3 protein: CASSLAWGQASGNTIYF

V gene: TRBV28
CDR3 protein: CASSDPGQGRSPLHF

V gene: TRBV5-5
CDR3 protein: CASSKNTGGEYGYTF

V gene: TRBV6-6
CDR3 protein: CASTAAGGETQYF

V gene: TRBV27
CDR3 protein: CASRGTGNSNQPQHF

V gene: TRBV5-1
CDR3 protein: CASSLGRPDRGDEAFF

V gene: TRBV2
CDR3 protein: CASSSGTTYEQYF

V gene: TRBV2
CDR3 protein: CASRSLGTGGRF

V gene: TRBV28
CDR3 protein: CASSLLSTNEKLFF

V gene: TRBV21-1
CDR3 protein: CASSKLTRASNQPQHF

V gene: TRBV14
CDR3 protein: CASSQGETLRMGPVVYEQYF

V gene: TRBV5-4
CDR3 protein: CASSVGGGGTNTEAFF

V gene: TRBV5-1
CDR3 protein: CASSLGRAGGLADEQFF

V gene: TRBV5-4
CDR3 protein: CASSYGSGRAYNEQFF

V gene: TRBV28
CDR3 protein: CASRPPDTSYEQYF

V gene: TRBV28
CDR3 protein: CASSSPLYEQYF

V gene: TRBV6-5
CDR3 protein: CASSYVRAERTDTQYF

V gene: TRBV27
CDR3 protein: CASRQGAGESTDTQYF

V gene: TRBV10-3
CDR3 protein: CAISESFEGTQYF

V gene: TRBV4-1
CDR3 protein: CASSPLETGELFF

V gene: TRBV7-9
CDR3 protein: CASSPRTGNLVGYTF

V gene: TRBV28
CDR3 protein: CASSWRGNPADTQYF

V gene: TRBV10-3
CDR3 protein: CAISEVILHEQYF

V gene: TRBV11-2
CDR3 protein: CASRAVGSSYNEQFF

V gene: TRBV18
CDR3 protein: CASSPGYGTDTQYF

V gene: TRBV5-1
CDR3 protein: CASSRGEGSTYEQYF

V gene: TRBV28
CDR3 protein: CAEGDRGGLNSNQPQHF

V gene: TRBV2
CDR3 protein: CASAPQGISGANVLTF

V gene: TRBV19
CDR3 protein: CASSLPDLDTQYF

V gene: TRBV29-1
CDR3 protein: CSVELVRYGGRETQYF

V gene: TRBV20-1
CDR3 protein: CSAIKGDTQYF

V gene: TRBV27
CDR3 protein: CASATQDRIDEQFF

V gene: TRBV27
CDR3 protein: CASSPPGRNYGYTF

V gene: TRBV6-1
CDR3 protein: CASSEMGVYNEQFF

V gene: TRBV18
CDR3 protein: CASSPGQPSSGNTIYF

V gene: TRBV29-1
CDR3 protein: CSVAGRLYNEQFF

V gene: TRBV15
CDR3 protein: CATSRFDRAGNTIYF

V gene: TRBV19
CDR3 protein: CASNLAWSSYNEQFF

V gene: TRBV28
CDR3 protein: CASSRTGLAEGTQYF

V gene: TRBV27
CDR3 protein: CASGGSSGANVLTF

V gene: TRBV11-3
CDR3 protein: CASSIRRGSYNEQFF

V gene: TRBV7-2
CDR3 protein: CASSPGEVHYEQYF

V gene: TRBV2
CDR3 protein: CASIPQGALYEQYF

V gene: TRBV4-1
CDR3 protein: CASSQKLRADNSPLHF

V gene: TRBV18
CDR3 protein: CASSTDPLNIQYF

V gene: TRBV2
CDR3 protein: CARVDRSKNYGYTF

V gene: TRBV9
CDR3 protein: CASSPGWGTPPSNEKLFF

V gene: TRBV2
CDR3 protein: CASSNDPLGNQPQHF

V gene: TRBV2
CDR3 protein: CASRTSGQGYEQYF

V gene: TRBV10-3
CDR3 protein: CAISESTGTYEQYF

V gene: TRBV5-1
CDR3 protein: CASSLDWVFVAGKETQYF

V gene: TRBV5-1
CDR3 protein: CASSVAGVVETQYF

V gene: TRBV9
CDR3 protein: CASSVGTGERQPQHF

V gene: TRBV11-1
CDR3 protein: CASSSLGQNSYEQYF

V gene: TRBV7-2
CDR3 protein: CASSLQDTQETQYF

V gene: TRBV6-6
CDR3 protein: CASSPRGTYEQYF